Included here is one T cell receptor (beta chain) sequence, with context. Its antigen is not yet known. No base-level quality is on record; no much larger clone is a single base apart. Library generation was performed with 5' RACE. The instrument was an Illumina HiSeq 2500. A second PCR of roughly 6 to 12 cycles was performed with a sample-barcoded 5' primer and a J-beta primer mix. A unique molecular identifier was introduced onto each TCR beta cDNA molecule by a template-switch 5' adaptor carrying 12 random nucleotides. At least 2.5 million CDR3-containing paired-end reads were obtained from each sample. First-strand cDNA was synthesized from all RNA with the Mint cDNA synthesis kit, primed by a TRBC-specific oligonucleotide. All cDNA was treated with uracil-DNA glycosylase and then went through a first 18-cycle PCR with the universal primers M1SS and BC2_uni_R. The study's processing was this. Each sample was normalized by randomly selecting 1 million high-quality reads, each carrying a distinct molecular identifier. Reads with shared molecular identifiers were discarded instead of being binned into consensus sequences. CDR3 identification, clonotype clustering and error correction used MiTCR with a Q25 quality threshold and the strictest error-elimination algorithm. A nonparametric unseen species model with Euler transformation was used to estimate lower-bound total TCR beta diversity. TCRdb cleaned the public reads at Q25 with fastp, built clones with MiXCR and kept in-frame beta chains. A single entry per CDR3 protein holds the most common genes and DNA from its merged rows. V and J calls and clone size were set by TCRdb, not the authors. This sample has about 780,000 distinct CDR3 sequences in its table, and around half of those were observed once. The leading ten clones occupy roughly 18% of the sample.

Donors were approximately 42 systemically healthy Caucasian individuals from Russia aged roughly 6 to 100 years. Around 10 milliliters of peripheral blood were drawn from each donor into EDTA-treated Vacutainer tubes. Ficoll-Paque density-gradient centrifugation was used to isolate PBMCs, with at least 6.5 million per sample. Total RNA, at least 5 micrograms per sample, was extracted from PBMCs with Trizol reagent. For every donor, an aliquot of PBMCs went through flow cytometry to measure the percentages of naive CD45RAhigh/CD27high T cells. This sample was taken from a study of blood T cells in healthy people across ages (dated by TCRdb to the mid-2010s). Describing the broader study: In model experiments, template switching captured about one uniquely barcoded TCR beta cDNA molecule for every two T cells. The study measured age-related changes in TCR beta repertoire diversity using deep sequencing normalized with unique cDNA molecular identifiers. The donors were divided into four age groups: young (average approximately 15 years), middle-aged (under 40), aged (approximately 64) and long-lived (around 87). Donors of different ages were randomly distributed across sequencing lanes to avoid experimental bias. For two donors (one aged 18 to 29 and one aged 80 or older), the study analyzed two additional independent replicas of 1 million unique cDNA reads from the same blood draw.

General findings and caveats noted by the study authors: Compared with the aged group, more naive CD4+ T cells, fewer expanded clones and increased TCR diversity were shown by the long-lived group, suggesting age selection. Bulk unsorted PBMC profiling prevented conclusive comparison of naive and antigen-experienced compartments. Observed TCR beta diversity per million T cells fell roughly linearly with age, and a significant reduction was already apparent by age around 39. Total diversity estimates from one million sequenced T cells were considered lower bounds and underestimates. There was a strong correlation between observed TCR beta diversity and the percentage of naive T cells measured by flow cytometry. Donor CMV infection status was unknown, potentially confounding age-related changes in expanded clonotypes.

Based on the germline V gene, the CDR1 and CDR2 sequences are MRHNA and SNTAGT. Trimming at the junction amounts to 3 bases on V and 6 bases on J, and the germline ends lie 13 bases apart. The CDR3 contains 14 residues, cysteine and phenylalanine counted. Of the read, only the CDR3 DNA is kept; its 42 bases are in frame from base 1. The receptor was derived from a man of 80 years or more in good health. What was sequenced was blood. The rearrangement joined TRBV6-4 to TRBJ2-3; the D gene is possibly TRBD1 or TRBD2, with 6 bases matching each. The CDR3 protein sequence reads: CASSEQKGGDTQYF. In nucleotide form, the sequence is TGTGCCAGCAGTGAGCAAAAGGGGGGCGATACGCAGTATTTT.